This is a list of T cell receptor beta chains from one sample in a study of T-cell reconstitution after alpha-beta-depleted transplantation in children. Each CDR3 protein gets one entry after TCRdb re-called the PCR reads with MiXCR. The repertoire holds approximately 420,000 distinct CDR3 sequences, with approximately 11% as singletons. This sample comprised PBMCs from the stem cell graft donor, obtained from the stem cell graft. Every receptor here comes from a human donor who donated a stem cell graft to a child with acute myeloid leukemia. The conserved cysteine and the conserved F or W are not part of the CDR3 here. Fields, in order: D gene, V gene, J gene, CDR3 protein. The D gene is left open where the match is weak.

d_gene: TRBD2
v_gene: TRBV9
j_gene: TRBJ2-7
CDR3aa: ASSAGREPLSYEQY

d_gene: NA
v_gene: TRBV6-1
j_gene: TRBJ2-2
CDR3aa: ASSEGLETGELF

d_gene: NA
v_gene: TRBV5-1
j_gene: TRBJ2-1
CDR3aa: ASSVGASYNEQF

d_gene: TRBD1
v_gene: TRBV5-1
j_gene: TRBJ2-1
CDR3aa: ASSSGQGAKNEQF

d_gene: TRBD1
v_gene: TRBV4-2
j_gene: TRBJ2-7
CDR3aa: ASSEPGQGYEQY

d_gene: NA
v_gene: TRBV3-1
j_gene: TRBJ2-1
CDR3aa: ASSQGVGAVNEQF

d_gene: NA
v_gene: TRBV20-1
j_gene: TRBJ2-1
CDR3aa: SARDGTFRTDEQF

d_gene: NA
v_gene: TRBV6-2/TRBV6-3
j_gene: TRBJ2-7
CDR3aa: ASSYLFEQY

d_gene: NA
v_gene: TRBV6-1
j_gene: TRBJ1-2
CDR3aa: ASCRAPPYGYT

d_gene: NA
v_gene: TRBV20-1
j_gene: TRBJ1-4
CDR3aa: SARQGSNEKLF

d_gene: TRBD2
v_gene: TRBV6-5
j_gene: TRBJ2-7
CDR3aa: ASSYSASGSTYEQY

d_gene: NA
v_gene: TRBV20-1
j_gene: TRBJ1-1
CDR3aa: SAAPNSNTEAF

d_gene: NA
v_gene: TRBV18
j_gene: TRBJ1-2
CDR3aa: ASSPPDNYGYT

d_gene: TRBD1
v_gene: TRBV5-6
j_gene: TRBJ2-1
CDR3aa: ASSPLGQGAYNEQF

d_gene: TRBD1
v_gene: TRBV5-6
j_gene: TRBJ2-4
CDR3aa: ASSNRDRLAKNIQY

d_gene: TRBD1
v_gene: TRBV5-1
j_gene: TRBJ1-1
CDR3aa: ASSPGTANTEAF

d_gene: NA
v_gene: TRBV20-1
j_gene: TRBJ1-2
CDR3aa: SAHRDAGGYT

d_gene: NA
v_gene: TRBV20-1
j_gene: TRBJ2-5
CDR3aa: SARRRGLEETQY

d_gene: NA
v_gene: TRBV12-5
j_gene: TRBJ1-4
CDR3aa: ASGFFPGTGSLGRGEKLF

d_gene: NA
v_gene: TRBV15
j_gene: TRBJ2-6
CDR3aa: ATSTATGANVLT

d_gene: TRBD2
v_gene: TRBV11-2
j_gene: TRBJ2-3
CDR3aa: ASSLGHISGGAWTDTQY

d_gene: NA
v_gene: TRBV7-8
j_gene: TRBJ2-2
CDR3aa: ASSSSPGGGTGELF

d_gene: NA
v_gene: TRBV27
j_gene: TRBJ2-5
CDR3aa: ASTSQGSFGETQY

d_gene: TRBD1
v_gene: TRBV11-2
j_gene: TRBJ1-1
CDR3aa: ASSLAGTGEAF

d_gene: NA
v_gene: TRBV7-9
j_gene: TRBJ2-1
CDR3aa: ASSSSRPRGSEQF

d_gene: NA
v_gene: TRBV29-1
j_gene: TRBJ2-6
CDR3aa: SVAPSGANVLT

d_gene: TRBD2
v_gene: TRBV6-1
j_gene: TRBJ2-1
CDR3aa: ASSAMSGGAYNEQF